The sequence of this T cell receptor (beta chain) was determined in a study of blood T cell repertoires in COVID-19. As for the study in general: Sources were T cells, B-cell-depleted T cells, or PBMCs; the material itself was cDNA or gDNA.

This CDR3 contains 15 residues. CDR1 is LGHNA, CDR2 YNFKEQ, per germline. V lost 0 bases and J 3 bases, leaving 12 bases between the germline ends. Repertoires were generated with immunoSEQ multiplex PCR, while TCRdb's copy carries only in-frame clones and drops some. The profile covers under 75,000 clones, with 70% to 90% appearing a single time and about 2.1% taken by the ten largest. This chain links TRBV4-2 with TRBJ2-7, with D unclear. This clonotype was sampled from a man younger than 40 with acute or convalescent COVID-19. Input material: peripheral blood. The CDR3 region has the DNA TGTGCCAGCAGCCAAGATTCGTCGTCAGACTACGAGCAGTACTTC. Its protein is CASSQDSSSDYEQYF.